This T cell receptor beta chain was recorded in a study of T-cell reconstitution after alpha-beta-depleted transplantation in children. The CDR3 covers 15 residues. Trimming removed 4 bases at V and 5 bases at J, with 16 bases between. Concerning this clonotype: Its target is not known.

The study, taken as a whole, reports: The origin of alpha-beta T cells about two months after transplant was reportedly several hundred expanded graft clones. Among T cells one year after transplant, newly produced cells accounted for most counts and diversity. Surviving thymic progenitors and recipient T cells were the source of high TCRbeta diversity at day 60 in some patients.

As it was prepared, the TCRbeta library received unique molecular identifiers. TCRdb used MiXCR to reprocess the PCR reads, holding one entry per CDR3 protein. The table shows about 160,000 distinct CDR3 sequences, with around 10% occurring only once. The receptor was isolated from a boy under 10 years old with acute myeloid leukemia, due to receive a stem cell transplant. The chain is built from TRBV5-3 and TRBJ2-1, with D tentatively TRBD2 (6 bases). TRBV5-3 has ORF status, its function being uncertain. Material: PBMCs, obtained before TCRalphabeta/CD19-depleted stem cell transplant. CDR3 amino acids: CARSQSGTDHNEQFF. For the CDR3, the DNA is TGTGCCAGAAGCCAGTCCGGGACTGACCACAATGAGCAGTTCTTC.